This T cell receptor beta chain was retrieved from a study of CD8+CD57+ T cells in acquired aplastic anemia. On the study more broadly: Across the sorted CD4+ and CD8+ cells, DNA amounts averaged approximately 3 ug. Where healthy donors were concerned, CD4+ cells averaged about 10 million reads. Whole-study findings and limits: In CD8+ cells, Simpson's diversity showed no significant difference between patients and controls. The same twenty-nine CD8+ CDR3 sequences occurred in patients and in controls.

Both TCR beta VDJ combination and CDR3 sequence profiling were carried out. Genomic DNA was the template for this profiling. TCRdb passed the reads through MiXCR, listing each CDR3 protein once. The data contain approximately 98,000 distinct CDR3 sequences, roughly 50% of them singletons. The germline V gene has CDR1 SEHNR and CDR2 FQNEAQ (reference sequence). The CDR3 has 13 amino acids. V shed 9 bases and J shed 5 bases, with 16 bases lying between them. A word on this clonotype: Its matching antigen is unknown.

The sequencing sample was made of sorted CD4+, CD8+, or CD8+CD57+ T cells (not recorded which) from PBMCs. The rearrangement uses TRBV7-9 and TRBJ2-5; perhaps TRBD2 as D (5 bases). This receptor was taken from a human donor in good health, serving as a control. The DNA for the CDR3 is TGTGCCAGTAGCCACGGGAACTTGGAGACCCAGTACTTC. Translation gives CASSHGNLETQYF. Complete variable domain (other parts from reference TRBV7-9 and TRBJ2-5): DTGVSQNPRHKITKRGQNVTFRCDPISEHNRLYWYRQTLGQGPEFLTYFQNEAQLEKSRLLSDRFSAERPKGSFSTLEIQRTEQGDSAMYLCASSHGNLETQYFGPGTRLLVL.